A single sample is the source of the 6 T cell receptor beta chains below, sequenced in a study of T cells in Graves' hyperthyroidism and ophthalmopathy. RNA transcripts were the template for amplifying TCR beta CDR3 regions. HTBI primers drove first-round RT-PCR of the TCR CDR3. In TCRdb, the multiplex PCR reads were re-called with MiXCR into one record per CDR3 protein. Of a few hundred thousand distinct CDR3 sequences listed, roughly 16% are singletons. The sample was blood. These receptors came from a woman aged 40 to 50 with Graves' ophthalmopathy.

This clonotype was detected many times. The chain is built from TRBV7-6 and TRBJ2-7; 9 nucleotides match TRBD1. The CDR3 has 18 amino acids. J was trimmed by 2 bases and V by 2 bases; bases with no gene match: 13. The germline CDR1 and CDR2 sequences are SGHVS and FNYEAQ. The CDR3 loop reads CASSLLGQGVVVPYEQYF. CDR3 nucleotide sequence: TGTGCCAGCAGCTTATTGGGACAGGGTGTTGTCGTTCCCTACGAGCAGTACTTC. Full variable domain (remainder filled in from reference TRBV7-6 and TRBJ2-7): GAGVSQSPRYKVTKRGQDVALRCDPISGHVSLYWYRQALGQGPEFLTYFNYEAQQDKSGLPNDRFSAERPEGSISTLTIQRTEQRDSAMYRCASSLLGQGVVVPYEQYFGPGTRLTVT.

This clonotype has a single count. This chain links TRBV6-4 with TRBJ2-7, with D tentatively TRBD1 or TRBD2 (5 bases each). In germline, CDR1 is MRHNA, CDR2 SNTAGT. The CDR3 has 15 amino acids. V lost 5 bases and J lost 1, with 15 bases in between. CDR3 sequence: CASSFGATQSYEQYF. CDR3 nucleotide sequence: TGTGCCAGCAGTTTCGGGGCTACTCAGTCCTACGAGCAGTACTTC.

This clonotype showed up many times. The rearrangement joins TRBV24-1 to TRBJ2-3; 8 positions agree with TRBD2. V shed 5 bases, J shed 3 bases, and the junction held 3 bases outside the gene matches. The CDR3 length is 14 residues. Germline V gene lookup returns CDR1 KGHDR and CDR2 SFDVKD. The CDR3 protein is CATSGTSGTDTQYF. CDR3 coding DNA: TGTGCCACCAGTGGAACTAGCGGAACAGATACGCAGTATTTT.

This clonotype has ten or more counts. The gene calls are TRBV2 and TRBJ2-1, with D maybe TRBD1 (5 bases). The V end lost 4 bases, the J end lost 2 bases, and 15 bases lay between the germline ends. The length of the CDR3 is 16 residues. CDR1 and CDR2 (germline): SNHLY, FYNNEI. The CDR3 DNA reads as TGTGCCAGCAGTGTACGACAGCCTGGGGCCTACAATGAGCAGTTCTTC. Encoded protein: CASSVRQPGAYNEQFF.

This clonotype was counted at least ten times. This chain uses TRBV30 with TRBJ1-1, with 9 positions matching TRBD1. V lost 3 bases and J lost 4; bases outside the gene matches: 6. The CDR3 spans 14 residues. Germline V gene data show CDR1 as GTSNPN and CDR2 as SVGIG (reference sequence). CDR3 region: CAWRGQGFGTEAFF. CDR3 nucleotides: TGTGCCTGGAGGGGACAGGGTTTCGGCACTGAAGCTTTCTTT.

Ten or more counts support this clonotype. V usage is TRBV2 and J usage is TRBJ2-2, with 10 bases matching TRBD1. Germline V gene lookup returns CDR1 SNHLY and CDR2 FYNNEI. The trim removed 7 bases at V and 5 bases at J, leaving 7 bases unmatched. This CDR3 has 15 residues. The CDR3 here is CASIGTGVYTGELFF. For the CDR3, the DNA is TGTGCCAGCATAGGGACAGGGGTATATACCGGGGAGCTGTTTTTT.